These 8 T cell receptor beta chains originate from one sample sequenced in a study of blood T cell repertoires in COVID-19 (TCRdb year 2020). Preparation of the library involved the immunoSEQ multiplex PCR assay. Imported from immuneACCESS, the table was reduced by TCRdb to in-frame sequences with V and J called. These copies leave out some clones; in studies compared against another copy, an unresolved V gene accounts for under half, and the cause of the remainder is not known. The sample table contains about 400,000 clones; only one count was recorded for roughly nine tenths of them. The top ten hold roughly 1.8% of the sample. Sequenced: PBMCs or T cells enriched from blood (not recorded which). The origin of the receptors is a woman under 30 with acute COVID-19.

V is TRBV5-4 and J is TRBJ1-2; TRBD1 might be the D (5 bases). Germline assignment: CDR1 SGHNT and CDR2 YYREEE (reference sequence). The CDR3 contains 13 residues. V lost 0 bases, J lost 2 bases, and 5 bases lay in between. The CDR3 loop is CASSLGTNYGYTF. The CDR3 nucleotides read TGTGCCAGCAGCTTGGGGACAAACTATGGCTACACCTTC.

The chain has TRBV30 and TRBJ2-1; 8 bases are shared with TRBD2. This CDR3 is 14 amino acids long. The V segment lost 3 bases and the J segment 9 bases; nucleotides outside the gene matches: 10. Germline values: CDR1 GTSNPN, CDR2 SVGIG (reference sequence). The CDR3 DNA is TGTGCCTGGAGAGGGGGACTAGATGTTATTGAGCAGTTCTTC. It codes for CAWRGGLDVIEQFF.

The chain employs TRBV2 and TRBJ1-3; 7 bases are shared with TRBD1. V shed 8 bases and J 2 bases; nucleotides not matched to a gene: 12. This CDR3 spans 16 amino acids. The germline gives CDR1 SNHLY, CDR2 FYNNEI. CDR3 sequence reads: CASVTSTGVAGNTIYF. Written as DNA, the CDR3 is TGTGCCAGCGTTACTAGCACAGGGGTAGCTGGAAACACCATATATTTT.

The rearrangement links TRBV27 to TRBJ2-1, with 12 nucleotides matching TRBD2. Trimming took 3 bases from V and 4 from J; bases not matched to a gene: 1. Germline V gene sequence: CDR1 MNHEY, CDR2 SMNVEV (reference sequence). The CDR3 spans 15 residues. The CDR3 is CASSLGTSGYNEQFF. The CDR3 DNA is TGTGCCAGCAGTTTGGGGACTAGCGGGTACAATGAGCAGTTCTTC.

J is TRBJ1-2 and V is TRBV20-1; 10 bases line up with TRBD1. Germline CDR1 reads DFQATT; CDR2 reads SNEGSKA (reference sequence). V lost 7 bases, J lost 8 bases, and 4 bases stayed unmatched. CDR3 length: 11 residues. For the CDR3, the DNA is TGCAGTGTCGACAGGGGGCAAGGCTACACCTTC. This gives the protein CSVDRGQGYTF.

This rearrangement joins TRBV6-2 or TRBV6-3 to TRBJ1-5; possible D gene TRBD1, 6 bases. The CDR3 runs to 15 residues. With 5 bases removed from V and 0 bases from J, the gap between germline ends came to 11 bases. Germline V gene lookup returns CDR1 MNHEY and CDR2 SVGEGT. CDR3 protein: CASSTGQISNQPQHF. CDR3 coding DNA: TGTGCCAGCAGTACTGGACAGATTAGCAATCAGCCCCAGCATTTT.

This clone was seen only once. The genes are TRBV27 and TRBJ1-5, with 7 positions matching TRBD1. Trimming removed 6 bases from V and 3 bases from J; junction bases left unmatched: 5. Germline values: CDR1 MNHEY, CDR2 SMNVEV (reference sequence). The CDR3 consists of 14 residues. The DNA of the CDR3 is TGTGCCAGCAGACCAACAGGGGACAATCAGCCCCAGCATTTT. As protein: CASRPTGDNQPQHF.

This chain links TRBV5-4 with TRBJ2-5; possible D gene TRBD1, 6 bases. The CDR3 has 14 amino acids. V shed 2 bases and J shed 1 base, with 9 bases lying between them. CDR1 and CDR2 from the germline V gene are SGHNT and YYREEE (reference sequence). This CDR3 reads CASSLGDTQETQYF. The CDR3 nucleotides are TGTGCCAGCAGCTTAGGGGACACCCAAGAGACCCAGTACTTC.